One T cell receptor beta chain is described in this entry. Its target is unknown. Treatment indicated: roughly 18 received Ad26.COV2.S at low or high dose, single or two shots; 5 received placebo; per-sample allocation not given. Day 63 after the first injection of vaccine or placebo was the sampling time. Donation came from an adult in Boston who was aged 18-55 years. An Ad26 vector was used to express Wuhan-strain SARS-CoV-2 spike as the vaccine. The CDR3 loop spans 14 amino acids. Germline CDR1 and CDR2: SGHNT and YYREEE (reference sequence). V shed 4 bases and J 2 bases; nucleotides not matched to a gene: 6. The sample originates from a study of Ad26.COV2.S vaccination and SARS-CoV-2 variants. The data were produced by immunoSEQ multiplex PCR, yet TCRdb's version contains in-frame clones alone and is incomplete. In the table there are hundreds of thousands of clones, about 85% of which are singletons.

Points from the study as a whole: While placebo recipients had lower spike-specific TCR breadth, vaccine recipients had more. Following vaccination, spike-specific CD8+ and CD4+ T cell responses reportedly exhibited substantial breadth.

The sample in question was peripheral blood, obtained in a trial of Ad26.COV2.S vaccine versus placebo. V is TRBV5-4 and J is TRBJ2-7; 7 bases fit TRBD1. This receptor was taken from a person between 18 and 60 years old who received the Ad26.COV2.S COVID-19 vaccine or a placebo. The CDR3 reads CASSRPGQTYEQYF. Here the CDR3 DNA reads TGTGCCAGCAGCCGACCGGGACAGACCTACGAGCAGTACTTC. Supplemented by reference TRBV5-4 and TRBJ2-7, the full variable domain reads ETGVTQSPTHLIKTRGQQVTLRCSSQSGHNTVSWYQQALGQGPQFIFQYYREEENGRGNFPPRFSGLQFPNYSSELNVNALELDDSALYLCASSRPGQTYEQYFGPGTRLTVT.